The 21 T cell receptor beta chains below all came from one sample that was sequenced in a study of T cells in Graves' hyperthyroidism and ophthalmopathy. The source material, RNA transcripts, was used to amplify TCR beta CDR3 regions. A set of HTBI primers served as the primers for a first-round RT-PCR of the TCR CDR3. TCRdb re-derived calls from the multiplex PCR reads in MiXCR, one entry per CDR3 protein. The data contain hundreds of thousands of distinct CDR3 sequences, 15% to 18% of them singletons. The sequencing input was blood. The receptors here all came from a woman aged 18-29 years with Graves' hyperthyroidism.

This clonotype was seen at least ten times. The CDR3 DNA is TGTGCCAGCAGCTTAAGTGGCACGCAACACTACGAGCAGTACTTC. Translation: CASSLSGTQHYEQYF. The chain links TRBV11-3 to TRBJ2-7, with D hard to call. Germline assignment: CDR1 SGHNT and CDR2 YENEEA. There are 15 residues in the CDR3. With 2 bases removed from V and 3 bases from J, the gap between germline ends came to 14 bases. The whole variable domain, remainder taken from reference TRBV11-3 and TRBJ2-7, is EAGVVQSPRYKIIEKKQPVAFWCNPISGHNTLYWYLQNLGQGPELLIRYENEEAVDDSQLPKDRFSAERLKGVDSTLKIQPAELGDSAVYLCASSLSGTQHYEQYFGPGTRLTVT.

This clonotype has a count of ten or more. The V call is TRBV7-9, the J call TRBJ1-2; D perhaps matches TRBD1 (5 bases). The V end lost 3 bases, the J end lost 4 bases, and 12 bases lay between the germline ends. Germline assignment: CDR1 SEHNR and CDR2 FQNEAQ (reference sequence). The CDR3 extends over 14 amino acids. CDR3: CASSFEGRVYGYTF. The DNA of the CDR3 is TGTGCCAGCAGCTTCGAGGGCAGGGTCTATGGCTACACCTTC. Supplemented by reference TRBV7-9 and TRBJ1-2, the full variable domain reads DTGVSQNPRHKITKRGQNVTFRCDPISEHNRLYWYRQTLGQGPEFLTYFQNEAQLEKSRLLSDRFSAERPKGSFSTLEIQRTEQGDSAMYLCASSFEGRVYGYTFGSGTRLTVV.

There are a few counts of this clonotype. The rearrangement joins TRBV28 to TRBJ1-5, with TRBD1 matching 10 bases. CDR3 size: 16 residues. The V segment lost 5 bases and the J segment 7 bases; nucleotides outside the gene matches: 11. Germline lookup yields CDR1 MDHEN and CDR2 SYDVKM. This chain's CDR3 is CASSTYGQGDNQPQHF. CDR3 coding DNA: TGTGCCAGCAGTACCTATGGACAGGGGGACAACCAGCCCCAGCATTTT. Supplemented by reference TRBV28 and TRBJ1-5, the full variable domain reads DVKVTQSSRYLVKRTGEKVFLECVQDMDHENMFWYRQDPGLGLRLIYFSYDVKMKEKGDIPEGYSVSREKKERFSLILESASTNQTSMYLCASSTYGQGDNQPQHFGDGTRLSIL.

This clonotype appeared many times. As DNA, the CDR3 is TGTGCCAGCAGCTTAGGACTTCTGTGGCGGGGGGTCAGGAAGACCCAGTACTTC. Amino acids: CASSLGLLWRGVRKTQYF. The V and J genes are TRBV11-2 and TRBJ2-5; 8 bases match TRBD2. The trim removed 1 base at V and 6 bases at J, leaving 16 bases unmatched. Germline CDR1 is SGHAT and CDR2 is FQNNGV. This CDR3 contains 18 residues.

This clonotype was detected once. The chain uses TRBV24-1 and TRBJ2-3; D uncertain. V was shortened by 6 bases and J by 5 bases, with 11 bases between the two germline ends. The length of the CDR3 is 13 residues. Germline V CDR1 and CDR2: KGHDR, SFDVKD. The CDR3 loop is CATSPSRGDTQYF. The CDR3 DNA sequence: TGTGCCACCAGTCCCTCCCGAGGAGATACGCAGTATTTT.

V usage is TRBV20-1 and J usage is TRBJ2-5; D possibly corresponds to TRBD1 (5 bases). Per germline, CDR1 DFQATT and CDR2 SNEGSKA (reference sequence). The CDR3 has 14 amino acids. V was shortened by 3 bases and J by 5 bases, with 16 bases between the two germline ends. Here the CDR3 DNA reads TGCAGTGCTAGGTCAGGCAGGGAAGGCGAGACCCAGTACTTC. It specifies CSARSGREGETQYF.

This clonotype was seen repeatedly, ten times or more. The genes are TRBV28 and TRBJ2-7; D gene unclear. The germline V gene encodes CDR1 MDHEN and CDR2 SYDVKM. Trimming removed 5 bases from V and 7 bases from J, with 12 bases in between. The CDR3 consists of 12 residues. CDR3 DNA: TGTGCCAGCAGTAAGAATCTGGGGGAGCAGTACTTC. Translation gives CASSKNLGEQYF.

The V and J genes are TRBV2 and TRBJ2-2; no clear D gene. V lost 2 bases to trimming and J lost 1 base, with 11 bases between them. Germline V gene lookup returns CDR1 SNHLY and CDR2 FYNNEI. The CDR3 extends over 16 amino acids. The CDR3 nucleotides read TGTGCCAGCAGTGAAAATGGGCAGGAGAACACCGGGGAGCTGTTTTTT. It yields the protein CASSENGQENTGELFF.

V gene TRBV6-1 combines with J gene TRBJ1-4; D perhaps matches TRBD1 (5 bases). V shed 5 bases and J shed 0 bases, with 13 bases lying between them. From germline, CDR1 is MNHNS and CDR2 SASEGT. The length of the CDR3 is 16 residues. CDR3 in amino acids: CASSRKGNPTNEKLFF. The CDR3 nucleotides read TGTGCCAGCAGTCGGAAGGGGAATCCAACTAATGAAAAACTGTTTTTT.

This chain links TRBV4-1 with TRBJ2-5; D gene unclear. CDR3 length: 13 residues. Trimming shortened V by 6 bases and J by 3 bases, and 11 bases separated the two germline ends. Germline assignment: CDR1 MGHRA and CDR2 YSYEKL. The CDR3 protein is CASSHTNKETQYF. CDR3 nucleotide sequence: TGCGCCAGCAGTCACACAAATAAAGAGACCCAGTACTTC.

The rearrangement links TRBV5-8 to TRBJ2-1; 9 bases match TRBD2. V trimming: 0 bases; J trimming: 7 bases; junction bases outside the gene matches: 8. Germline V gene sequence: CDR1 SGHTS, CDR2 YDEGEE. The CDR3 spans 16 residues. The CDR3 loop reads CASSLGLAGIENEQFF. CDR3 DNA: TGTGCCAGCAGCTTGGGTCTAGCGGGGATCGAGAATGAGCAGTTCTTC.

This clonotype was observed at least ten times. The gene calls are TRBV6-4 and TRBJ2-2; D is undetermined. This CDR3 comprises 15 residues. Trimming cost V 0 bases and J 1 base, with 6 bases left between them. In germline, CDR1 is MRHNA, CDR2 SNTAGT. CDR3 region: CASSDSTRNTGELFF. CDR3 nucleotides: TGTGCCAGCAGTGACTCGACCAGGAACACCGGGGAGCTGTTTTTT.

At least ten counts were recorded for this clonotype. The chain's CDR3 is CASSLEGQFPETQYF. Here the CDR3 DNA reads TGTGCCAGCAGCTTGGAAGGACAGTTCCCGGAGACCCAGTACTTC. The chain recombines TRBV11-3 with TRBJ2-5; TRBD1 might be the D (6 bases). V lost 3 bases and J 5 bases, leaving 16 bases between the germline ends. Per germline, CDR1 SGHNT and CDR2 YENEEA. The CDR3 loop spans 15 amino acids.

This clonotype came up many times. The genes are TRBV6-1 and TRBJ1-5, with D perhaps matching TRBD1 (5 bases). Germline loops: CDR1 MNHNS, CDR2 SASEGT. V lost 0 bases and J 2 bases, leaving 11 bases between the germline ends. This CDR3 is built from 16 residues. CDR3 amino acids: CASSEAGGGGNQPQHF. For the CDR3, the DNA is TGTGCCAGCAGTGAAGCCGGGGGAGGGGGCAATCAGCCCCAGCATTTT.

This clonotype has only a few counts. The chain joins TRBV9 to TRBJ2-1; weak D call: TRBD2 (5 bases). Looked up from germline, CDR1 is SGDLS and CDR2 is YYNGEE. V gave up 0 bases and J gave up 3 bases, with 10 bases separating them. This CDR3 is 15 amino acids long. CDR3 sequence: CASSVGVGNYNEQFF. For the CDR3, the DNA is TGTGCCAGCAGCGTAGGCGTCGGGAACTACAATGAGCAGTTCTTC.

As concerns this clonotype: This may be a read error, as it is one base from a much larger clone. The chain couples TRBV2 to TRBJ1-2; D unresolved. Germline V gene sequence: CDR1 SNHLY, CDR2 FYNNEI. V lost 4 bases, J lost 2 bases, and 8 bases lay in between. This CDR3 region has 13 residues. The CDR3 DNA is TGTGCCAGCAGTGGTGCGGGGAACTATGGCTACACCTTC. Residues: CASSGAGNYGYTF. Filled out from reference TRBV2 and TRBJ1-2, the complete variable domain reads EPEVTQTPSHQVTQMGQEVILRCVPISNHLYFYWYRQILGQKVEFLVSFYNNEISEKSEIFDDQFSVERPDGSNFTLKIRSTKLEDSAMYFCASSGAGNYGYTFGSGTRLTVV.

Ten or more counts support this clonotype. This chain links TRBV12-5 with TRBJ2-1, with 9 bases matching TRBD2. There are 15 residues in the CDR3. Germline V gene lookup returns CDR1 LGHNT and CDR2 FRNRAP. V lost 6 bases and J lost 7; bases outside the gene matches: 10. In DNA form, the CDR3 reads TGTGCTAGTGGCTCCCTTAGCGGGAGCAGGAATGAGCAGTTCTTC. Residues: CASGSLSGSRNEQFF.

This clonotype was observed many times. The chain combines TRBV5-1 with TRBJ1-1; tentative D call: TRBD1 (5 bases). Looked up from germline, CDR1 is SGHRS and CDR2 is YFSETQ. The CDR3 has 16 residues. Trimming pared 0 bases from V and 1 base from J, leaving 13 bases between. The CDR3 here is CASSLEPGRGNTEAFF. The CDR3 nucleotides read TGCGCCAGCAGCTTGGAACCGGGAAGGGGGAACACTGAAGCTTTCTTT.

This clonotype was detected ten times or more. The genes are TRBV27 and TRBJ2-1; tentatively, D is TRBD2 (7 bases). Germline CDR1 reads MNHEY; CDR2 reads SMNVEV (reference sequence). The CDR3 has 14 residues. Trimming took 8 bases from V and 7 from J, leaving 18 bases between them. The CDR3 is CASQSRGGKNEQFF. CDR3 sequence (DNA): TGTGCCAGCCAAAGTAGGGGGGGGAAAAATGAGCAGTTCTTC.

V and J are TRBV7-9 and TRBJ1-4, with D possibly matching TRBD1 (5 bases). Germline lookup yields CDR1 SEHNR and CDR2 FQNEAQ (reference sequence). Trimming removed 0 bases from V and 15 bases from J, with 20 bases in between. The CDR3 consists of 15 residues. CDR3 nucleotide sequence: TGTGCCAGCAGCTTAGCTTTAGGACCCTTCAAGGGGTTGTTTTTT. Residues: CASSLALGPFKGLFF.

This clonotype was observed a handful of times. Just one base apart from a much larger clone, this may be a read error. V gene TRBV5-1 combines with J gene TRBJ2-2, with a weak D call TRBD2 (5 bases). The CDR3 loop spans 16 amino acids. Germline values: CDR1 SGHRS, CDR2 YFSETQ. The chain's CDR3 is CASKSNARSKTGEPFF. The CDR3 bases are TGCGCCAGCAAGAGTAATGCTAGATCGAAGACCGGGGAGCCGTTTTTT.